This TCR beta chain was profiled in a study of T-cell reconstitution after alpha-beta-depleted transplantation in children. Preparation of the TCRbeta library was carried out with unique molecular identifiers. TCRdb used MiXCR to reprocess the PCR reads, holding one entry per CDR3 protein. Of tens of thousands of distinct CDR3 sequences listed, roughly an eighth were seen once; the top ten hold 25% to 30%. The CDR3 is 15 residues long. Germline CDR1 DFQATT, CDR2 SNEGSKA (reference sequence). V lost 2 bases, J lost 1 base, and 14 bases lay in between. On this clonotype: Its antigen is not known.

Findings and limits, study-wide: At the one-year point after transplant, T-cell counts and TCRbeta diversity were found to come mostly from T cells that had been newly produced. Reported findings indicate that, about two months after transplant, alpha-beta T cells came from several hundred expanded clones, which were derived from non-depleted graft cells. Elevated TCRbeta diversity at day 60 was traced, in some patients, to surviving recipient T cells and thymic progenitors.

This receptor was identified in a male patient between 2 and 10 years old who had a stem cell transplant for acute lymphoblastic leukemia, so the T cells may come from the graft donor. The source material was PBMCs, mostly from graft donor cells, sampled 180 days after TCRalphabeta/CD19-depleted stem cell transplant. This chain links TRBV20-1 with TRBJ2-5; either TRBD1 or TRBD2 may fit D (5 bases each). CDR3 amino acids: CSARWGGPLQETQYF. For the CDR3, the DNA is TGCAGTGCTAGATGGGGCGGGCCTCTCCAAGAGACCCAGTACTTC.